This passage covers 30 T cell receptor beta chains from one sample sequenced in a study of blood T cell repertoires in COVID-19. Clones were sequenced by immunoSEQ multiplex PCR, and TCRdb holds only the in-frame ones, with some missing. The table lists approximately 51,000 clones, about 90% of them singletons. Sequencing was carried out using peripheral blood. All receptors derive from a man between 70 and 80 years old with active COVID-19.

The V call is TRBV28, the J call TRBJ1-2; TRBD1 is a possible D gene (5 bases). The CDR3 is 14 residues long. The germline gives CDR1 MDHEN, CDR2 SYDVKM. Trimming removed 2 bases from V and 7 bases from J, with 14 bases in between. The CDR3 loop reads CASSLAVQVVGYTF. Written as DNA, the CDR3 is TGTGCCAGCAGTTTAGCCGTACAGGTTGTTGGCTACACCTTC.

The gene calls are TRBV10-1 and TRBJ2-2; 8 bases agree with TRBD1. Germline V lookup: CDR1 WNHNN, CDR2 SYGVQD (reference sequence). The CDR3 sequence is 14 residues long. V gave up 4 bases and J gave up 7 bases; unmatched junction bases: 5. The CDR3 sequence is CASSARQGIGELFF. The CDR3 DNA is TGCGCCAGCAGTGCTCGACAGGGGATCGGGGAGCTGTTTTTT.

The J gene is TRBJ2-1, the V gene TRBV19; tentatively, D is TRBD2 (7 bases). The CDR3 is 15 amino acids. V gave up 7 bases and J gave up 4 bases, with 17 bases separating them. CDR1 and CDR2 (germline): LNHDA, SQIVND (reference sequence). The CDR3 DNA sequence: TGTGCCAGTACCCGACAGGCTAGCGGATACAATGAGCAGTTCTTC. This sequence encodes CASTRQASGYNEQFF.

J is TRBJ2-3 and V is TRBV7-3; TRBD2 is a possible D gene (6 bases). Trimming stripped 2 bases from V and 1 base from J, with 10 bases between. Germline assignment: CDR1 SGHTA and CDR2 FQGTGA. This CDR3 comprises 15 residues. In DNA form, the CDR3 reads TGTGCCAGCAGCTTAGGCGGGGAGCGCACAGATACGCAGTATTTT. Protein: CASSLGGERTDTQYF. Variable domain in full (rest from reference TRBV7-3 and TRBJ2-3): GAGVSQTPSNKVTEKGKYVELRCDPISGHTALYWYRQSLGQGPEFLIYFQGTGAADDSGLPNDRFFAVRPEGSVSTLKIQRTERGDSAVYLCASSLGGERTDTQYFGPGTRLTVL.

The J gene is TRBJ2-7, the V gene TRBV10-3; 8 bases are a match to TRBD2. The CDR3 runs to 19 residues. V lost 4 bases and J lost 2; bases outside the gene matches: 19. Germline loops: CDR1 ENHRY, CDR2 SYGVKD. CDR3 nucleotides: TGTGCCATCAGTGGGGGAACAGGGAGGAAAACTAGCGGTACCTACGAGCAGTACTTC. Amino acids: CAISGGTGRKTSGTYEQYF.

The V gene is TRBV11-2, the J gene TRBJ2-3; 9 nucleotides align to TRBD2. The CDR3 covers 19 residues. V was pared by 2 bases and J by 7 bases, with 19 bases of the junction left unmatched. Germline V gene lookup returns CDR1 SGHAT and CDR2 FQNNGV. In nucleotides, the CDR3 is TGTGCCAGCAGCTTAATCGCCTACGCCGGCAGCGGGGGGAATAATACGCAGTATTTT. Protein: CASSLIAYAGSGGNNTQYF.

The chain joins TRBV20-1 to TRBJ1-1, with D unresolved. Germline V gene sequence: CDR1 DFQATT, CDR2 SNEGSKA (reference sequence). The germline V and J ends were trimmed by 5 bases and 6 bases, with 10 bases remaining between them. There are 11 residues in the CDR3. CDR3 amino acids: CSAEGLAEAFF. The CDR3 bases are TGCAGTGCTGAGGGTCTCGCTGAAGCTTTCTTT.

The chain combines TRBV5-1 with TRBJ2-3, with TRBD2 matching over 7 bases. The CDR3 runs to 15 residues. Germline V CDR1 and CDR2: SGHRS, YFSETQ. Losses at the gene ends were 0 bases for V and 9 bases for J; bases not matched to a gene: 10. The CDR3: CASSLDSGDLKTQYF. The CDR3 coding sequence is TGCGCCAGCAGCTTGGACAGCGGGGACCTTAAAACGCAGTATTTT.

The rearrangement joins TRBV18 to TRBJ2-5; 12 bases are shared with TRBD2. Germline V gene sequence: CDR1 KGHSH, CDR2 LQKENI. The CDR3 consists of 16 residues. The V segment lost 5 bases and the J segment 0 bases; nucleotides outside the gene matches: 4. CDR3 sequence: CASSARLAGDQETQYF. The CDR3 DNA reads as TGTGCCAGCTCAGCTAGACTAGCGGGGGACCAAGAGACCCAGTACTTC.

CDR3 residues: CASSLEGGASEKLFF. The CDR3, as DNA: TGCGCCAGCAGCTTGGAAGGGGGCGCGAGTGAAAAACTGTTTTTT. This sequence joins TRBV5-1 and TRBJ1-4; 7 bases align to TRBD1. This CDR3 has 15 residues. Per germline, CDR1 SGHRS and CDR2 YFSETQ. Trimming at V came to 0 bases and at J to 7 bases, leaving 6 bases not matched to a gene. The full variable domain, with the rest looked up from reference TRBV5-1 and TRBJ1-4, is KAGVTQTPRYLIKTRGQQVTLSCSPISGHRSVSWYQQTPGQGLQFLFEYFSETQRNKGNFPGRFSGRQFSNSRSEMNVSTLELGDSALYLCASSLEGGASEKLFFGSGTQLSVL.

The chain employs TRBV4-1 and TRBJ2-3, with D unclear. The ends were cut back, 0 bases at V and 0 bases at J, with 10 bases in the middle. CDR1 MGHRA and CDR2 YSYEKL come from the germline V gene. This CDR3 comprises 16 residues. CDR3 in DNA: TGCGCCAGCAGCCAAGATTACTCCCCAAGCACAGATACGCAGTATTTT. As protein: CASSQDYSPSTDTQYF.

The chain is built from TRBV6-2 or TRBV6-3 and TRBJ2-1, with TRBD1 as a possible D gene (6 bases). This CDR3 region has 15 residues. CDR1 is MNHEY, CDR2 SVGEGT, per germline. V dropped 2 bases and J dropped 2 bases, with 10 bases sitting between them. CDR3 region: CASSYGGHPYNEQFF. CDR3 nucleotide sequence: TGTGCCAGCAGTTACGGGGGCCACCCCTACAATGAGCAGTTCTTC.

CDR3 in amino acids: CASSIGDLVKSPLHF. CDR3 nucleotides: TGTGCCAGTAGTATCGGGGATCTAGTAAAGTCACCCCTCCACTTT. The genes are TRBV19 and TRBJ1-6; D gene unclear. Trimming pared 3 bases from V and 10 bases from J, leaving 16 bases between. Germline CDR1 LNHDA, CDR2 SQIVND (reference sequence). This CDR3 contains 15 residues.

This CDR3 is CAISQGSYEQYF. As DNA, the CDR3 is TGTGCCATCAGTCAGGGCTCCTACGAGCAGTACTTC. This rearrangement joins TRBV10-3 to TRBJ2-7; TRBD1 is a possible D gene (5 bases). This CDR3 region has 12 residues. Germline CDR1 is ENHRY and CDR2 is SYGVKD. V was trimmed by 5 bases and J by 0 bases, leaving 5 bases between them.

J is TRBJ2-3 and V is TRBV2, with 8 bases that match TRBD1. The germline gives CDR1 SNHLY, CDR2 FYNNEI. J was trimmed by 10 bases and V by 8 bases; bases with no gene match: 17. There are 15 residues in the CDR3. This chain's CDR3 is CASQSRAYRGVPQYF. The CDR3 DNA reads TGTGCCAGCCAATCGCGAGCTTACAGGGGGGTCCCGCAGTATTTT. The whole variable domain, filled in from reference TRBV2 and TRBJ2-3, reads EPEVTQTPSHQVTQMGQEVILRCVPISNHLYFYWYRQILGQKVEFLVSFYNNEISEKSEIFDDQFSVERPDGSNFTLKIRSTKLEDSAMYFCASQSRAYRGVPQYFGPGTRLTVL.

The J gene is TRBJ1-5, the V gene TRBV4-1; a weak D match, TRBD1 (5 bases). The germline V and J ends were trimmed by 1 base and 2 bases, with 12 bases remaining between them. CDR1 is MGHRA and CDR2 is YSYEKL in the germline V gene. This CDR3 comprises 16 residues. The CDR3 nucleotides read TGCGCCAGCAGCCAAGTAACAGGAGCCGGCAATCAGCCCCAGCATTTT. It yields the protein CASSQVTGAGNQPQHF.

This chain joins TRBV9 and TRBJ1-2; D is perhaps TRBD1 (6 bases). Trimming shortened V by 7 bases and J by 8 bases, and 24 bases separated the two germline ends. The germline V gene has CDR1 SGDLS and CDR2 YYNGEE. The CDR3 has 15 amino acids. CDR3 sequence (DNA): TGTGCCAGCGGAGCGGGACTTCGGGGGGGCGAGGGCTACACCTTC. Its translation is CASGAGLRGGEGYTF.

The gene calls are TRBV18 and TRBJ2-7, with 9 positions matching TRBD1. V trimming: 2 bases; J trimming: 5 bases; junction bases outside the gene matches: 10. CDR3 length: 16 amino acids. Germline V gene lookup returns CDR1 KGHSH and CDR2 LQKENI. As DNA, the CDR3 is TGTGCCAGCTCACCAAAGAGCCGGGACAGGGTCAACGAGCAGTACTTC. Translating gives CASSPKSRDRVNEQYF.

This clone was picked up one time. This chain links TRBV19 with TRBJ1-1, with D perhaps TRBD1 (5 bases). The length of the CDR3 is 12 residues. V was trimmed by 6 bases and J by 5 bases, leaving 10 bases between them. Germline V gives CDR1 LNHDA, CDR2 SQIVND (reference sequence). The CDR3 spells CASSLGVTEAFF. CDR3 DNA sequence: TGTGCCAGTAGCCTAGGGGTGACTGAAGCTTTCTTT.

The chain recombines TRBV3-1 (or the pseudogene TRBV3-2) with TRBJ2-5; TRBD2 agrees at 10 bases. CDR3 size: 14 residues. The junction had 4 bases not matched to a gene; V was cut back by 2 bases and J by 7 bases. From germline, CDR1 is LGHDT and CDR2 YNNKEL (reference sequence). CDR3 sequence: CASSQPLAGATQYF. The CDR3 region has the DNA TGTGCCAGCAGCCAACCTCTAGCGGGAGCGACCCAGTACTTC.

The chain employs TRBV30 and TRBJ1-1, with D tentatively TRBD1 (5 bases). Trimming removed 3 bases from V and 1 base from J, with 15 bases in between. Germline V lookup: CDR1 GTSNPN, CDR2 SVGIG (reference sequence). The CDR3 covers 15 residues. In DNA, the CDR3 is TGTGCCTGGAGCAGTGTCGTTGGACAGAACACTGAAGCTTTCTTT. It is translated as CAWSSVVGQNTEAFF.

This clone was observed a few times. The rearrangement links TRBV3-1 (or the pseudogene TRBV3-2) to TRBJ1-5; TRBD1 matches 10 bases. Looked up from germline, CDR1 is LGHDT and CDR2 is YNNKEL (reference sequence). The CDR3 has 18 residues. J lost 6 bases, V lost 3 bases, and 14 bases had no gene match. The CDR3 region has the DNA TGTGCCAGCAGCCACGGACAGGGGGGCTGGGCTGTGACTCAGCCCCAGCATTTT. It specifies CASSHGQGGWAVTQPQHF.

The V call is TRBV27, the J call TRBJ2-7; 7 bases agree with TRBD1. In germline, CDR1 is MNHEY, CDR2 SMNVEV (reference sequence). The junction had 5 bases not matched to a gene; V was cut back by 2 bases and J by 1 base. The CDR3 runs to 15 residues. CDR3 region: CASSLGTDLSYEQYF. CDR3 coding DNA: TGTGCCAGCAGTTTAGGGACAGACCTTTCCTACGAGCAGTACTTC.

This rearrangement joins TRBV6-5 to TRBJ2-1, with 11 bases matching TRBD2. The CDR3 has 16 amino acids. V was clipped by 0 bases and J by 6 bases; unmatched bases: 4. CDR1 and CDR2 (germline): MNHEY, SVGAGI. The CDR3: CASSYSSGGAPNEQFF. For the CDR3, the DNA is TGTGCCAGCAGTTACTCTAGCGGGGGGGCCCCCAATGAGCAGTTCTTC.

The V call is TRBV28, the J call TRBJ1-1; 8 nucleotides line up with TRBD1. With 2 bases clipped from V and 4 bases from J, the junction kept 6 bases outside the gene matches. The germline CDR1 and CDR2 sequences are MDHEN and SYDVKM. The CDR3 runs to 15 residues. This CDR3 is CASSLARGLGTEAFF. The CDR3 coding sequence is TGTGCCAGCAGTTTAGCCAGGGGGCTCGGCACTGAAGCTTTCTTT.

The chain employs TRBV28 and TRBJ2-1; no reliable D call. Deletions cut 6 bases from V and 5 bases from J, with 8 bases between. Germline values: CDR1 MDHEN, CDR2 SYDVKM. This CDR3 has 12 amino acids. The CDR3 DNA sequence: TGTGCCAGCAGCTCACTTGACAATGAGCAGTTCTTC. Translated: CASSSLDNEQFF.

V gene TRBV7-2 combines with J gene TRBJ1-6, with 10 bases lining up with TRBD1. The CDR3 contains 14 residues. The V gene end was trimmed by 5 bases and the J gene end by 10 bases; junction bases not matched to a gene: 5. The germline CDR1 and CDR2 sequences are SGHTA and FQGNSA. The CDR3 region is CASSRGQGQSPLHF. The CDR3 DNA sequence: TGTGCCAGCAGCCGGGGACAGGGGCAGTCACCCCTCCACTTT.

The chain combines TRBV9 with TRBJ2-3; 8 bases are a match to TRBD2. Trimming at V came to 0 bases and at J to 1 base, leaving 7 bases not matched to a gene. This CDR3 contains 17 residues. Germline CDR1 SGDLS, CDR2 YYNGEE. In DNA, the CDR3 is TGTGCCAGCAGCGTAGGCGGGGCGGGGGGCCGCACAGATACGCAGTATTTT. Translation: CASSVGGAGGRTDTQYF.

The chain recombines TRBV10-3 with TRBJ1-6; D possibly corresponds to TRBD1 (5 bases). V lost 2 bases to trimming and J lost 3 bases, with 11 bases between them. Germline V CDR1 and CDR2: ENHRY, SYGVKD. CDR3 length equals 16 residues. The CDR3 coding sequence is TGTGCCATCAGTGAGACCCTGACAGTCTATAATTCACCCCTCCACTTT. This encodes CAISETLTVYNSPLHF.

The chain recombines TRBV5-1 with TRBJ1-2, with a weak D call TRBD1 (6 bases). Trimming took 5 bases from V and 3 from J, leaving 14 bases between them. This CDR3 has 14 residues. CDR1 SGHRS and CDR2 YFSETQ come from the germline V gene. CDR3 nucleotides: TGCGCCAGCAGGTCCGGGACATCTGACTATGGCTACACCTTC. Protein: CASRSGTSDYGYTF.